The source of this TCR beta chain is a study of CD8 T cells in ankylosing spondylitis. General observations from the study: Typical of ankylosing spondylitis blood, it appeared, was a TCR beta motif of roughly eight highly homologous variants. According to the report, clones linked to the disease were significantly enriched in matched synovial fluid samples taken from ankylosing spondylitis patients. Disease-associated clones were CD8+ and fairly uncommon in peripheral blood.

TCR beta libraries were made by quantitative 5'-RACE with molecular barcodes. MiXCR was run by TCRdb on the 5' RACE reads, yielding one entry per CDR3 protein. The sample lists more than 250,000 distinct CDR3 sequences, approximately 8.2% occurring once. Between the trimmed V and J ends, which lost 0 bases and 5 bases, there was a span of 16 bases. There are 15 residues in the CDR3. CDR1 is SQVTM and CDR2 is ANQGSEA in the germline V gene. To note about this clonotype: Its target is not known.

The receptor comes from a male donor with ankylosing spondylitis. The specimen was blood, either unsorted or a sorted T cell fraction (not recorded which). The chain joins TRBV29-1 to TRBJ2-5; weak D call: TRBD1 (6 bases). For the CDR3, the DNA is TGCAGCGTTGAAGATCAGCAGGGGTATATCGAGACCCAGTACTTC. Translation: CSVEDQQGYIETQYF.